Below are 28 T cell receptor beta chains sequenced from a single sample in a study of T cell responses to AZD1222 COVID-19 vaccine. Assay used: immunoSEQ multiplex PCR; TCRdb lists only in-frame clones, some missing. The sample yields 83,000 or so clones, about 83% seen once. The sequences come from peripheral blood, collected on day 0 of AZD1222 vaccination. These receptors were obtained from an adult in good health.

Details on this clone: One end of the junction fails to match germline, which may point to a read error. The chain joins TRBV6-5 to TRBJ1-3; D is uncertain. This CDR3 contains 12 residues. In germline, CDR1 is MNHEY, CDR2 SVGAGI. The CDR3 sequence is CASTNSRNTIYF. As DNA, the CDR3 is TGTGCCAGCACTAACTCTAGAAACACCATATATTTT.

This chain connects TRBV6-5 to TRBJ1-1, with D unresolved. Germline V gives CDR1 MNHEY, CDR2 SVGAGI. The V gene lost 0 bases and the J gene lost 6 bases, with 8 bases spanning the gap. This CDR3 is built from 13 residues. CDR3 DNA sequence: TGTGCCAGCAGTTACTCCGGTATCGCTGAAGCTTTCTTT. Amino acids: CASSYSGIAEAFF.

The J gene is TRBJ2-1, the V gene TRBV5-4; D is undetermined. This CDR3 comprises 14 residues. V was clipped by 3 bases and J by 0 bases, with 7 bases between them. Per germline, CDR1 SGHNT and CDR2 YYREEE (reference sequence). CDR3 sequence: CASSSGSSYNEQFF. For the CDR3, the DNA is TGTGCCAGCAGCTCGGGTAGCTCCTACAATGAGCAGTTCTTC.

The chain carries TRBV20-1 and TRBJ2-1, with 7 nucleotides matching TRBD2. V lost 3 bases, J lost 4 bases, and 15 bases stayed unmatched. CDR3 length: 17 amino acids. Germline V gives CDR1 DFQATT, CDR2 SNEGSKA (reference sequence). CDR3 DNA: TGCAGTGCTAGTAAGAACGCCGGGGGGACGTTTTACAATGAGCAGTTCTTC. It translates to CSASKNAGGTFYNEQFF.

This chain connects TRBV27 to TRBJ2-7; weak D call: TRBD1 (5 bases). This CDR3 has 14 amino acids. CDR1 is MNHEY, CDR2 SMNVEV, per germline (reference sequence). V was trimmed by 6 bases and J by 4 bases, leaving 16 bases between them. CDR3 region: CASRGGRGFYEQYF. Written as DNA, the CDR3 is TGTGCCAGCAGAGGTGGAAGGGGATTTTACGAGCAGTACTTC.

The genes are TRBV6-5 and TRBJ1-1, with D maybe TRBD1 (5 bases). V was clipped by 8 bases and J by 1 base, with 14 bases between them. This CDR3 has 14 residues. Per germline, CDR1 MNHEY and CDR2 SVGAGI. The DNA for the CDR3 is TGTGCCAGCCTTCAACCCGGGGCGAACACTGAAGCTTTCTTT. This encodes CASLQPGANTEAFF.

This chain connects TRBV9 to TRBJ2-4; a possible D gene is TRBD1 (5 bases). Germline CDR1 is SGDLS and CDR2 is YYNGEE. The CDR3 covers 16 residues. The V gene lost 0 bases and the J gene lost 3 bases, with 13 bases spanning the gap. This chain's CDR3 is CASSVGQGLDKNIQYF. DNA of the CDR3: TGTGCCAGCAGCGTAGGTCAGGGCTTAGACAAAAACATTCAGTACTTC.

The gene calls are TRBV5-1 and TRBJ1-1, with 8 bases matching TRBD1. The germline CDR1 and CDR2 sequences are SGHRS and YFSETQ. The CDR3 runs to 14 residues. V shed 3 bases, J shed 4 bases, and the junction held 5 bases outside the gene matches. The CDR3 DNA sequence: TGCGCCAGCAGCTGGGGAACAGGGGGCACTGAAGCTTTCTTT. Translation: CASSWGTGGTEAFF.

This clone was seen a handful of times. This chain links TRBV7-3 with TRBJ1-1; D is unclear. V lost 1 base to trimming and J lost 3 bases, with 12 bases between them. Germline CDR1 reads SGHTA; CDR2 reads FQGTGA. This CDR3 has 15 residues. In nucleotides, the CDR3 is TGTGCCAGCAGCTTAATAGGGTTAGGCGACACTGAAGCTTTCTTT. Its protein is CASSLIGLGDTEAFF.

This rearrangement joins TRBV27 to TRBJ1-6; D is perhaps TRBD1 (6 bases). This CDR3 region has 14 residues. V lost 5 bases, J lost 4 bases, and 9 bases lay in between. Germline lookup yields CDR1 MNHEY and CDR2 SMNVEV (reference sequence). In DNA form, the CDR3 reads TGTGCCAGCAGTCTACAGGGTTATAATTCACCCCTCCACTTT. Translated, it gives CASSLQGYNSPLHF.

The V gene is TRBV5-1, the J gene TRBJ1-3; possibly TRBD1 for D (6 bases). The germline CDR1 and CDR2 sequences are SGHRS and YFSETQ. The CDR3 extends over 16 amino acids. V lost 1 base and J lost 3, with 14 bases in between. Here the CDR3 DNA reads TGCGCCAGCAGCTTGAGAGGGCAGGGGATTGGAAACACCATATATTTT. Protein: CASSLRGQGIGNTIYF.

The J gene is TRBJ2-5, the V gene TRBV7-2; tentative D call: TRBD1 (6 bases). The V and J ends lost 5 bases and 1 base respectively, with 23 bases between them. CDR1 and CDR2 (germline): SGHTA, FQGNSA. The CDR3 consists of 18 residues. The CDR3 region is CASSPPPGTSLIQETQYF. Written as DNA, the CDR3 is TGTGCCAGCAGCCCCCCTCCCGGGACAAGCCTCATCCAAGAGACCCAGTACTTC.

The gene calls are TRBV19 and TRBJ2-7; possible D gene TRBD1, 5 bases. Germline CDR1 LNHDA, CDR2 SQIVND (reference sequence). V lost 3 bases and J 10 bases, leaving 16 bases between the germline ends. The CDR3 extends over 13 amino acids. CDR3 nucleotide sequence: TGTGCCAGTAGTATGCGACAGCCTCCAGTTCAGTACTTC. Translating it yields CASSMRQPPVQYF.

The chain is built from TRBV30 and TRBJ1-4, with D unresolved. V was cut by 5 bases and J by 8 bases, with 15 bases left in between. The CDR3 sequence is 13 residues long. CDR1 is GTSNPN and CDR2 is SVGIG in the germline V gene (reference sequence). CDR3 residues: CAWGLTFREKLFF. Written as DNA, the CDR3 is TGTGCCTGGGGACTGACGTTTCGGGAAAAACTGTTTTTT. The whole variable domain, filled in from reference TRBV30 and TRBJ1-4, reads SQTIHQWPATLVQPVGSPLSLECTVEGTSNPNLYWYRQAAGRGLQLLFYSVGIGQISSEVPQNLSASRPQDRQFILSSKKLLLSDSGFYLCAWGLTFREKLFFGSGTQLSVL.

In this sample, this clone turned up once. The CDR3 DNA sequence: TGTGCCAGCGGATTGCAGGGGGTGGACACCGGGGAGCTGTTTTTT. Translated, it gives CASGLQGVDTGELFF. The chain employs TRBV9 and TRBJ2-2; 7 bases align to TRBD1. The ends lost 7 bases at V and 3 bases at J; junction bases unmatched: 9. This CDR3 is 15 amino acids long. CDR1 and CDR2 from the germline V gene are SGDLS and YYNGEE.

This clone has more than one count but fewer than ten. The CDR3 reads CASSLGREEPPPYEQYF. The DNA of the CDR3 is TGTGCCAGCAGTTTGGGTCGGGAAGAACCCCCTCCATACGAGCAGTACTTC. V gene TRBV28 combines with J gene TRBJ2-7, with D perhaps TRBD2 (5 bases). CDR1 MDHEN and CDR2 SYDVKM come from the germline V gene. V was pared by 3 bases and J by 4 bases, with 22 bases between. This CDR3 has 17 residues.

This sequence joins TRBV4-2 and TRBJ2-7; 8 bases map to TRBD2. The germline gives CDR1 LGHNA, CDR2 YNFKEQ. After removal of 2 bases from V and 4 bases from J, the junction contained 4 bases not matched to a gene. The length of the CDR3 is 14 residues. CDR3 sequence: CASSQNSGTYEQYF. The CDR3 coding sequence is TGTGCCAGCAGCCAAAATAGCGGGACATACGAGCAGTACTTC.

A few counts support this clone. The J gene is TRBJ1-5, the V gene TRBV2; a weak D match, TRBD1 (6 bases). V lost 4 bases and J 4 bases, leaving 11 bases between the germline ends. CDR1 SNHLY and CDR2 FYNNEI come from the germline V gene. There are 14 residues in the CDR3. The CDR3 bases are TGTGCCAGCAGTGGTGGGACACCTAATCAGCCCCAGCATTTT. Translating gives CASSGGTPNQPQHF.

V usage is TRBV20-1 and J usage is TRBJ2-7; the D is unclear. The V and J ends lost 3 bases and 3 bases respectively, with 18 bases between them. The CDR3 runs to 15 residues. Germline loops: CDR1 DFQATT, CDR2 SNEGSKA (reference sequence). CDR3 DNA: TGCAGTGCTAGTCCCCGGGCGGACGCATACTACGAGCAGTACTTC. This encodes CSASPRADAYYEQYF.

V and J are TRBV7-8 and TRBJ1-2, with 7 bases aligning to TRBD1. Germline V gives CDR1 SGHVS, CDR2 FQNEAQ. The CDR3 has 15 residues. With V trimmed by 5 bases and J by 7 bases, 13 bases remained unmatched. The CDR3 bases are TGTGCCAGCAGCCCCGGACAGGCCCTATCTGGTGGCTACACCTTC. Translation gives CASSPGQALSGGYTF.

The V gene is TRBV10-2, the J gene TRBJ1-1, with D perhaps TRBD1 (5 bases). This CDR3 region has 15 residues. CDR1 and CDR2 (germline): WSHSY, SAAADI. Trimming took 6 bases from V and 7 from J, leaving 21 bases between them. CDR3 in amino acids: CASRGGNIGANEAFF. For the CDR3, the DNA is TGCGCCAGCAGGGGGGGGAATATAGGGGCCAATGAAGCTTTCTTT.

CDR3 residues: CASSARVAANEKLFF. DNA of the CDR3: TGTGCCAGCAGCGCGAGGGTAGCGGCTAATGAAAAACTGTTTTTT. The chain combines TRBV5-6 with TRBJ1-4; D unresolved. The CDR3 contains 15 residues. Trimming removed 4 bases at V and 3 bases at J, with 13 bases between. Germline-derived CDR1 and CDR2 are SGHDT and YYEEEE. The variable domain in full, completed from reference TRBV5-6 and TRBJ1-4, reads DAGVTQSPTHLIKTRGQQVTLRCSPKSGHDTVSWYQQALGQGPQFIFQYYEEEERQRGNFPDRFSGHQFPNYSSELNVNALLLGDSALYLCASSARVAANEKLFFGSGTQLSVL.

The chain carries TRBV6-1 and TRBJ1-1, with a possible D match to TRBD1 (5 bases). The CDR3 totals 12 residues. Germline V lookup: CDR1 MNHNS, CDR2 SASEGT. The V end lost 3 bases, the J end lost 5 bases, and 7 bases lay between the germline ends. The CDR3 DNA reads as TGTGCCAGCAGTGACAGGGAGACTGAAGCTTTCTTT. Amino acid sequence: CASSDRETEAFF.

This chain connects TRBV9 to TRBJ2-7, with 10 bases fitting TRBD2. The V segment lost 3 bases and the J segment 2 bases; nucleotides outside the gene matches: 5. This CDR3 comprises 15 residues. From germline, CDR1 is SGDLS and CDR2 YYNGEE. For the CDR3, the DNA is TGTGCCAGCAGCGAGGGTAGCGGGAGGACCTACGAGCAGTACTTC. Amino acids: CASSEGSGRTYEQYF.

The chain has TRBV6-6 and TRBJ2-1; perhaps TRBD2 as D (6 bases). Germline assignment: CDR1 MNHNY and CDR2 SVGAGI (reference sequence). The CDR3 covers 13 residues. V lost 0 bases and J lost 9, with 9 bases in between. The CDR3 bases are TGTGCCAGCAGTTACTCGGGGGGTGGTGAGCAGTTCTTC. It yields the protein CASSYSGGGEQFF.

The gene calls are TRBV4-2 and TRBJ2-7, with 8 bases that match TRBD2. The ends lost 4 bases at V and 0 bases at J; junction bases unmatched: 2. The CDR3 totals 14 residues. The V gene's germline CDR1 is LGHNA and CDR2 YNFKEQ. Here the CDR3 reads CASSPGTSSYEQYF. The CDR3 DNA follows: TGTGCCAGCAGCCCCGGGACTAGCTCCTACGAGCAGTACTTC.

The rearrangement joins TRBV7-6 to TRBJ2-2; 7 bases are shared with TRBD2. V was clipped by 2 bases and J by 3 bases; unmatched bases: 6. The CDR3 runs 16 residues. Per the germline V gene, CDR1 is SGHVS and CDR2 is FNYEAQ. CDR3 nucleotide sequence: TGTGCCAGCAGCTTACCGGCTAGCGGATACACCGGGGAGCTGTTTTTT. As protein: CASSLPASGYTGELFF.

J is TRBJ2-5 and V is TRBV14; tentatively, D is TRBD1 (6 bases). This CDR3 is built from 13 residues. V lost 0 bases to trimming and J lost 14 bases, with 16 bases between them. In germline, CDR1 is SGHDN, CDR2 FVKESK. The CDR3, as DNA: TGTGCCAGCAGCCAAGATAGACAGGACTCCATTTACTTC. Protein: CASSQDRQDSIYF. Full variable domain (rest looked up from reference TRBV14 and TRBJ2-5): EAGVTQFPSHSVIEKGQTVTLRCDPISGHDNLYWYRRVMGKEIKFLLHFVKESKQDESGMPNNRFLAERTGGTYSTLKVQPAELEDSGVYFCASSQDRQDSIYFGPGTRLLVL.